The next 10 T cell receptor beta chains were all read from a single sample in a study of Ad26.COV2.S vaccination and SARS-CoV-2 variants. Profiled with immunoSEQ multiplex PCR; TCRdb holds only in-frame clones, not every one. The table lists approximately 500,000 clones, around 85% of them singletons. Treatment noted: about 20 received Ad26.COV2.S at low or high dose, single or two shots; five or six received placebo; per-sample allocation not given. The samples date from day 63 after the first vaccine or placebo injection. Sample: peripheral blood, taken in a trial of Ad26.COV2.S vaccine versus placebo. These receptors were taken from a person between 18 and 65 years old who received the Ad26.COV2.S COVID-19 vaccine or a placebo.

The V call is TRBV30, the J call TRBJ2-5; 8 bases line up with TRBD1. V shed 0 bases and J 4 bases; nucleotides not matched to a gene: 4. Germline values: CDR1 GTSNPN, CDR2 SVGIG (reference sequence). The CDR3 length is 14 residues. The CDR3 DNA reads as TGTGCCTGGAGTGTGGACAGGGTCGTAGAGACCCAGTACTTC. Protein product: CAWSVDRVVETQYF.

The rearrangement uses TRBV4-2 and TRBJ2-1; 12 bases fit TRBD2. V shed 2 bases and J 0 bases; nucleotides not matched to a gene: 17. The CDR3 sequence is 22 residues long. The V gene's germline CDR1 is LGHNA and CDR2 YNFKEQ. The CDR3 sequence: CASSQWLVTSGSQRASYNEQFF. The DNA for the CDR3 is TGTGCCAGCAGCCAATGGCTAGTGACTAGCGGGAGCCAACGGGCCTCCTACAATGAGCAGTTCTTC.

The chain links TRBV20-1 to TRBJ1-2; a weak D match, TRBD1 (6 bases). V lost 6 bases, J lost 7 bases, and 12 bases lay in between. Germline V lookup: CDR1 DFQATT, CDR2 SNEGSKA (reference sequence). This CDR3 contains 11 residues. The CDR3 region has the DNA TGCAGTGCAGAACAGGGACCTGGCTACACCTTC. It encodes CSAEQGPGYTF.

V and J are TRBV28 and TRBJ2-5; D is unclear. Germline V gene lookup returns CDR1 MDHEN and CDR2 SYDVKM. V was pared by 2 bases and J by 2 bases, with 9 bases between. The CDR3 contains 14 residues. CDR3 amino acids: CASSLTRSQETQYF. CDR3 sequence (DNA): TGTGCCAGCAGTTTAACGCGGAGTCAAGAGACCCAGTACTTC.

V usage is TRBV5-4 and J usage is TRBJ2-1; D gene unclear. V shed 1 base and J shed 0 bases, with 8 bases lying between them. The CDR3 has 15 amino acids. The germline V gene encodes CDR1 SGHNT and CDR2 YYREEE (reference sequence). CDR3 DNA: TGTGCCAGCAGCTTGAGGGTGTCCTCCTACAATGAGCAGTTCTTC. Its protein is CASSLRVSSYNEQFF.

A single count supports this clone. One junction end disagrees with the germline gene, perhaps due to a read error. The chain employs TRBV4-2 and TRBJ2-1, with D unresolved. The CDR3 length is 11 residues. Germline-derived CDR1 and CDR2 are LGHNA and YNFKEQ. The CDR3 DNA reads TGCGCCAGCACCAGAGGAAAGGGGCAGTTCTTC. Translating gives CASTRGKGQFF.

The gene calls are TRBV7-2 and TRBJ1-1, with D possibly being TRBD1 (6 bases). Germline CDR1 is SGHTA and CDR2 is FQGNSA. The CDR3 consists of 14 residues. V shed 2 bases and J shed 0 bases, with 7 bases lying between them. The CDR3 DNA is TGTGCCAGCAGCTTAAGACAGGTGAACACTGAAGCTTTCTTT. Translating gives CASSLRQVNTEAFF.

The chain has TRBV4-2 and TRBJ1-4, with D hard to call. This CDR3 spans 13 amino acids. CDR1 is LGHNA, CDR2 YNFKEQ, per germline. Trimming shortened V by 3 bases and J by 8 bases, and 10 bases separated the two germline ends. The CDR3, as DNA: TGTGCCAGCAGCCAGGCGCGAGACGAAAAACTGTTTTTT. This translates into CASSQARDEKLFF.

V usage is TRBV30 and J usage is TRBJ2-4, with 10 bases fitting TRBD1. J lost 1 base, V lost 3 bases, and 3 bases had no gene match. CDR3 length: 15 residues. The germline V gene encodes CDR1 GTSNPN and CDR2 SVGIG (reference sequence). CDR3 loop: CAWRGQGNAKNIQYF. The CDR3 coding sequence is TGTGCCTGGAGGGGACAGGGGAATGCCAAAAACATTCAGTACTTC.

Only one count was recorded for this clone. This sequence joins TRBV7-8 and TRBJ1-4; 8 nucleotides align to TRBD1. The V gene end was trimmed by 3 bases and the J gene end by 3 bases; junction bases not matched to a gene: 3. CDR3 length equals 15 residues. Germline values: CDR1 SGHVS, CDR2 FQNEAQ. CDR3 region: CASSLQGAANEKLFF. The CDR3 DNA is TGTGCCAGCAGCTTGCAGGGGGCAGCTAATGAAAAACTGTTTTTT. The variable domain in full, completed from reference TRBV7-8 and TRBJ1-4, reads GAGVSQSPRYKVAKRGQDVALRCDPISGHVSLFWYQQALGQGPEFLTYFQNEAQLDKSGLPSDRFFAERPEGSVSTLKIQRTQQEDSAVYLCASSLQGAANEKLFFGSGTQLSVL.